This T cell receptor beta chain was identified in a study of blood T cell repertoires in COVID-19. Sequencing used immunoSEQ multiplex PCR; TCRdb keeps in-frame clones, though not all of them. The sample lists a few hundred thousand clones, approximately 86% occurring once. This clone was counted a single time. The source of this sequence is a woman aged 25-40 years who had been exposed to COVID-19. Sequencing was carried out using PBMCs or T cells enriched from blood (not recorded which).

CDR3 coding DNA: TGTGCCACCAGTGACCCTACCGGGACAGGGGACACAGATACGCAGTATTTT. Protein: CATSDPTGTGDTDTQYF. The chain is built from TRBV24-1 and TRBJ2-3; 10 bases align to TRBD1. The CDR3 covers 17 residues. Per the germline V gene, CDR1 is KGHDR and CDR2 is SFDVKD. V trimming: 4 bases; J trimming: 2 bases; junction bases outside the gene matches: 8.